This TCR beta chain emerged from a study of shared T cell receptors in the human thymus. The CDR3 runs 17 residues. Per the germline V gene, CDR1 is SQVTM and CDR2 is ANQGSEA. V lost 3 bases, J lost 0 bases, and 18 bases lay in between. Method: immunoSEQ multiplex PCR; TCRdb's copy keeps in-frame clones and lacks some. The sample holds under 850,000 clones, over 75% seen once. These data are also associated with another study on human thymus T cells. That paper adds: Each of the donors was a healthy Finnish infant who was undergoing open corrective cardiac surgery for congenital heart defects. Resections that were taken during corrective heart surgery supplied the thymus tissue. What appeared biased in thymic and blood repertoires was the usage of V and J genes. Related research found strongly overlapping thymic repertoires in unrelated individuals.

This clonotype was sampled from a boy in the first two years of life with a congenital heart defect. The sample taken for sequencing was thymocytes. The rearrangement joins TRBV29-1 to TRBJ2-1; maybe TRBD2 (6 bases). CDR3 nucleotide sequence: TGCAGCGTTGACGGGACTGGGACCTTTGGCTCCTACAATGAGCAGTTCTTC. Residues: CSVDGTGTFGSYNEQFF.